A selection of T cell receptor beta chains follows, all from one sample in a study of T cells in Graves' hyperthyroidism and ophthalmopathy. TCRdb reprocessed the multiplex PCR reads with MiXCR, giving one entry per CDR3 protein. This sample has 200,000 to 300,000 distinct CDR3 sequences; 16% occur once, and the top ten carry approximately 30%. Sequencing was done on a sample of blood. The receptors originated from a woman aged 18-29 years with Graves' ophthalmopathy. The CDR3 runs from the conserved cysteine through the conserved F or W. Fields, in order: V gene, J gene, D gene, clone size, CDR3 DNA, CDR3 protein. D genes are given only for firm matches. Expanded clones are given a class, and other clones once, few, many or no size at all.

>TRBV18|TRBJ2-1|TRBD2|many
TGTGCCAGCTCACCAATAGTAGCGGGGGCCTACAATGAGCAGTTCTTC
CASSPIVAGAYNEQFF
>TRBV3-2|TRBJ2-1|NA|NA
TGTGCCAGCAGCCAAGATGTAAGGAGTTACAATGAGCAGTTCTTC
CASSQDVRSYNEQFF
>TRBV4-1|TRBJ2-7|NA|many
TGCGCCAGCAGCCAAGAAGCGGAGTACTACGAGCAGTACTTC
CASSQEAEYYEQYF
>TRBV6-1|TRBJ1-5|TRBD1|NA
TGTGCCAGCAGTCCCCGTCCCGGGACAGGGGGAAGTCGGCAGCCCCAGCATTTT
CASSPRPGTGGSRQPQHF
>TRBV25-1|TRBJ1-6|NA|NA
TGTGCCAGCAGTGAGTCCGGGCTGAGGCCCCTCCACTTT
CASSESGLRPLHF
>TRBV29-1|TRBJ2-1|TRBD2|many
TGCAGCGCGGGGAGGGCCGGGCGGAATGAGCAGTTCTTC
CSAGRAGRNEQFF
>TRBV5-4|TRBJ2-7|TRBD2|NA
TGTGCCAGCAGCGACGGACTAGCTCGGTACGAGCAGTACTTC
CASSDGLARYEQYF
>TRBV27|TRBJ2-2|TRBD2|many
TGTGCCAGCAGACTAGCGGGGGGCCCCGGGGAGCTGTTTTTT
CASRLAGGPGELFF
>TRBV9|TRBJ2-2|NA|few
TGTGCCAGCAGCGTAGGGGCAGGGAGTCGAACCGGGGAGCTGTTTTTT
CASSVGAGSRTGELFF
>TRBV28|TRBJ1-2|TRBD1|many
TGTGCCAGCAGTCCCGGGACAGGGGTCTATGGCTACACCTTC
CASSPGTGVYGYTF
>TRBV7-9|TRBJ2-1|NA|many
TGTGCCAGCAGCTTAGACATCGGCTTTGAGCAGTTCTTC
CASSLDIGFEQFF
>TRBV20-1|TRBJ1-1|NA|many
TGCAGTGCTAGAGACCAAAACAGGCCCTTGAACACTGAAGCTTTCTTT
CSARDQNRPLNTEAFF
>TRBV28|TRBJ1-6|TRBD1|NA
TGTGCCAGCAGTTCTCTCGGGACAGGGGGGGGGTCACCCCTCCACTTT
CASSSLGTGGGSPLHF
>TRBV13|TRBJ2-1|TRBD2|many
TGTGCCAGCAGCTCGGGACTAGAGAGGTCCCATGAGCAGTTCTTC
CASSSGLERSHEQFF
>TRBV7-2|TRBJ2-6|NA|many
TGTGCCAGCAGCTCAGACTACACAGGCCACCTGACTTTC
CASSSDYTGHLTF
>TRBV5-5|TRBJ2-7|TRBD1|many
TGTGCCAGCAGCTTGGGTGACAGGGGATCCGAGCAGTACTTC
CASSLGDRGSEQYF
>TRBV27|TRBJ2-1|TRBD2|once
TGTGCCAGCAGTTTGATGGCGGGAGGGCAGGTTGAGCAGTTCTTC
CASSLMAGGQVEQFF
>TRBV5-1|TRBJ1-4|NA|many
TGCGCCAGCAGCCCGGGGGACGGATCGAATGAAAAACTGTTTTTT
CASSPGDGSNEKLFF
>TRBV29-1|TRBJ2-2|NA|NA
TGCAGCGTTGGCATCCCCGGGAAGGGCGGGGAGCTGTTTTTT
CSVGIPGKGGELFF
>TRBV19|TRBJ2-2|NA|many
TGTGCCAGTAGTGGGATGGGACCTCGCACCGGGGAGCTGTTTTTT
CASSGMGPRTGELFF
>TRBV19|TRBJ1-1|NA|few
TGTGCCAGTAGTGCTTACCAGACAGTTAACATTGAAGCTTTCTTT
CASSAYQTVNIEAFF
>TRBV10-3|TRBJ2-5|NA|many
TGTGCCATCAGTGAGTCAGAGACCCAGTACTTC
CAISESETQYF
>TRBV10-3|TRBJ1-2|NA|many
TGTGCCATCAGTGAGAACAATCAGGTGGATGGCTACACCTTC
CAISENNQVDGYTF
>TRBV13|TRBJ1-1|NA|many
TGTGCCAGCAGCTTAGGCGCCGACAGGGAAGCTTTCTTT
CASSLGADREAFF
>TRBV12-3/TRBV12-4|TRBJ2-7|TRBD1|many
TGTGCCAGCAGTTCCGCCGGCAGGGGGACCTTCTACGAGCAGTACTTC
CASSSAGRGTFYEQYF
>TRBV30|TRBJ2-5|TRBD2|many
TGTGCCTGGAGCGTGGGGACTAGCGGCCCAGAGACCCAGTACTTC
CAWSVGTSGPETQYF
>TRBV20-1|TRBJ2-5|NA|many
TGCAGTGCTAGATCCCTCGAGAGGGGTCGGGAGACCCAGTACTTC
CSARSLERGRETQYF
>TRBV6-2/TRBV6-3|TRBJ2-1|TRBD2|many
TGTGCCAGCAGTCCCGGGACTACCTCCTACAATGAGCAGTTCTTC
CASSPGTTSYNEQFF
>TRBV20-1|TRBJ1-2|TRBD1|many
TGCAGTGCTAGAGATGTCGGGACAGGGCTCAGTCAAAGGGGCTACACCTTC
CSARDVGTGLSQRGYTF
>TRBV5-1|TRBJ2-1|NA|many
TGCGCCAGCAGCTTCCCCTCCACATACAATGAGCAGTTCTTC
CASSFPSTYNEQFF
>TRBV28|TRBJ2-7|TRBD1|NA
TGTGCCAGTATTGGCCGGGACAGGGACGAGCAGTACTTC
CASIGRDRDEQYF
>TRBV5-8|TRBJ2-5|NA|many
TGTGCCAGCAGCCCGCTGGGTCCCGGGACCCAGTACTTC
CASSPLGPGTQYF
>TRBV28|TRBJ2-1|NA|NA
TGTGCCAGCAGTACTACACCCCCCGGGGCTTTGGAGCAGTTCTTC
CASSTTPPGALEQFF
>TRBV11-2|TRBJ2-3|NA|many
TGTGCCAGCAGCTTAAGTGGATTAAGGGTGGGGGCAGATACGCAGTATTTT
CASSLSGLRVGADTQYF
>TRBV4-1|TRBJ1-4|NA|NA
TGCGCCAGCAGCCAAGATCCCCCCCGTGGGAAACTGTTTTTT
CASSQDPPRGKLFF
>TRBV7-3|TRBJ2-3|TRBD2|NA
TGTGCCAGCAGCTTATCGGAAACGGGAGGTGCAGATACGCAGTATTTT
CASSLSETGGADTQYF
>TRBV4-3|TRBJ1-1|NA|few
TGCGCCAGCCCGAGGCATCAGGGAAAGGGGAACACTGAAGCTTTCTTT
CASPRHQGKGNTEAFF
>TRBV28|TRBJ1-4|TRBD1|NA
TGTGCCAGCAGTCCGCGTCAGGGGGGGAGTGAAAAACTGTTTTTT
CASSPRQGGSEKLFF
>TRBV3-1|TRBJ2-3|NA|many
TGTGCCAGCAGCCAAAGAGGGGTAGATACGCAGTATTTT
CASSQRGVDTQYF
>TRBV20-1|TRBJ1-2|NA|NA
TGCAGTGCTGGTGACGGTAACTATGGCTACACCTTC
CSAGDGNYGYTF
>TRBV20-1|TRBJ2-5|TRBD1|few
TGCAGTGCTAGAGAGCCGGGACAGGGAAAGACCCAGTACTTC
CSAREPGQGKTQYF
>TRBV7-3|TRBJ2-1|TRBD2|many
TGTGCCAGCAGCTTAAGAGGCGGGGGAGAACCCTACAATGAGCAGTTCTTC
CASSLRGGGEPYNEQFF
>TRBV7-3|TRBJ2-7|NA|many
TGTGCCAGCAGCCAGGGACAAGAATACGAGCAGTACTTC
CASSQGQEYEQYF
>TRBV28|TRBJ2-3|TRBD2|many
TGTGCCAGCAGTCTCTCGGTAGCGGGGTCGACAGATACGCAGTATTTT
CASSLSVAGSTDTQYF
>TRBV11-3|TRBJ1-1|NA|many
TGTGCCAGCAGCCTCCGGGGCCAGAACACTGAAGCTTTCTTT
CASSLRGQNTEAFF
>TRBV7-9|TRBJ2-7|TRBD2|NA
TGTGCCAGCAGCTTGCGGACTAGCGACCAAGACAGGGCCTACGAGCAGTACTTC
CASSLRTSDQDRAYEQYF
>TRBV20-1|TRBJ2-2|NA|many
TGCAGTGCTAGGGGACCCACAACCGGGGAGCTGTTTTTT
CSARGPTTGELFF
>TRBV24-1|TRBJ2-5|NA|NA
TGTGCCACCAGTGTTGATTCAGAGACCCAGTACTTC
CATSVDSETQYF
>TRBV19|TRBJ2-7|NA|NA
TGTGCCAGTAGTAGTGTGGGAACAGAATACGAGCAGTACTTC
CASSSVGTEYEQYF
>TRBV4-2|TRBJ2-1|NA|many
TGTGCCAGCAGCCAAGAAGGAAGCCCGTACAATGAGCAGTTCTTC
CASSQEGSPYNEQFF